One sample yielded the 8 T cell receptor beta chains listed below, sequenced in a study of regulatory T cells in long-lasting Graves disease. Libraries of TCR beta came from iRepertoire HTBI primers plus Arm-PCR of CDR3 regions. TCRdb redid the calling of the multiplex PCR reads with MiXCR, one entry per CDR3 protein. The repertoire holds 600,000 to 850,000 distinct CDR3 sequences, with around 32% as singletons. As to time point: persistent/refractory GD, antithyroid drugs over 5 years with positive TRAb. The authors made the TCR library using RNA they extracted from PBMCs. This specimen consisted of peripheral blood mononuclear cells (PBMCs), obtained when the disease was refractory, from a patient treated with antithyroid drugs. These receptors were collected from a female donor with Graves disease.

The J gene is TRBJ2-5, the V gene TRBV19; D might be TRBD2 (6 bases). Trimming removed 8 bases from V and 0 bases from J, with 16 bases in between. CDR3 length: 15 residues. From germline, CDR1 is LNHDA and CDR2 SQIVND (reference sequence). CDR3 loop: CASSTIADHQETQYF. CDR3 coding DNA: TGTGCCAGTTCTACGATAGCGGACCACCAAGAGACCCAGTACTTC.

The chain uses TRBV6-9 and TRBJ1-5; D possibly corresponds to TRBD1 (5 bases). Germline values: CDR1 MNHGY, CDR2 SVAAGI. CDR3 size: 12 residues. Trimming took off 3 bases at V and 10 bases at J, with 10 bases between the two ends. The CDR3 DNA follows: TGTGCCAGCAGTTACGGGACTACCCCCCAGCATTTT. Amino acid sequence: CASSYGTTPQHF.

This clonotype has a count of ten or more. This rearrangement joins TRBV28 to TRBJ1-2; tentatively, D is TRBD1 (6 bases). CDR1 is MDHEN and CDR2 is SYDVKM in the germline V gene. The V end lost 3 bases, the J end lost 6 bases, and 11 bases lay between the germline ends. This CDR3 has 13 amino acids. CDR3 amino acids: CASSFTGADGYTF. The CDR3 DNA follows: TGTGCCAGCAGTTTCACGGGGGCGGATGGCTACACCTTC.

In this sample, this clonotype turned up a few times. V gene TRBV12-3 or TRBV12-4 combines with J gene TRBJ1-2, with a tentative D call TRBD1 (5 bases). The CDR3 runs to 15 residues. The V end was cut by 5 bases, the J end by 7 bases, with 20 bases between. The CDR3 sequence is CASSEALTAAGGYTF. DNA of the CDR3: TGTGCCAGCAGTGAAGCGCTGACAGCCGCGGGTGGCTACACCTTC.

This clonotype appeared a few times. The rearrangement joins TRBV5-1 to TRBJ1-2, with 7 bases aligning to TRBD1. In germline, CDR1 is SGHRS, CDR2 YFSETQ. The J segment lost 0 bases and the V segment lost 4 bases, leaving 9 bases of the junction unmatched. This CDR3 spans 16 amino acids. The chain's CDR3 is CASSRQGVGSNYGYTF. CDR3 coding DNA: TGCGCCAGCAGCAGACAGGGAGTCGGGTCTAACTATGGCTACACCTTC.

At least ten counts were recorded for this clonotype. The CDR3 DNA sequence: TGCAGTGCCCGAGGACAGGGAAGTCCGCCCCAGCATTTT. It yields the protein CSARGQGSPPQHF. This chain connects TRBV20-1 to TRBJ1-5, with TRBD1 identical over 8 bases. The CDR3 is made up of 13 amino acids. CDR1 and CDR2 (germline): DFQATT, SNEGSKA (reference sequence). Germline trimming cut 6 bases from V and 9 bases from J; bases unmatched to any gene: 10.

The V call is TRBV28, the J call TRBJ1-6; 7 bases agree with TRBD1. CDR1 is MDHEN, CDR2 SYDVKM, per germline. V was clipped by 1 base and J by 10 bases; unmatched bases: 7. The CDR3 contains 15 residues. The CDR3 protein is CASSLYQGGGSPLHF. The DNA of the CDR3 is TGTGCCAGCAGTTTATACCAGGGGGGGGGATCACCCCTCCACTTT.

This clonotype turned up a few times. This chain uses TRBV12-3 or TRBV12-4 with TRBJ2-5, with D maybe TRBD1 (8 bases). Trimming pared 5 bases from V and 1 base from J, leaving 17 bases between. CDR3 length: 16 amino acids. The CDR3 DNA reads as TGTGCCAGCAGTACCAACAGGGGGGGAGGCCAAGAGACCCAGTACTTC. This translates into CASSTNRGGGQETQYF.